The 2 T cell receptor beta chains reported below all come from one sample, sequenced in a study of cytomegalovirus exposure and HLA in healthy donors. Vbeta (60) and Jbeta (13) primers were used in the PCR. Measured with immunoSEQ multiplex PCR; TCRdb has only the in-frame clones, and not every one. The sample shows about 150,000 clones, just under 80% of them seen only once. The sequenced sample was PBMCs. The origin of the receptors is a male donor in good health and CMV-seronegative.

The chain carries TRBV11-3 and TRBJ2-5; 8 bases are shared with TRBD2. This CDR3 contains 15 residues. The J segment lost 4 bases and the V segment lost 5 bases, leaving 9 bases of the junction unmatched. Germline values: CDR1 SGHNT, CDR2 YENEEA. CDR3 amino acids: CASSPGTSLGETQYF. The CDR3, as DNA: TGTGCCAGCAGCCCCGGGACTAGTCTCGGAGAGACCCAGTACTTC.

This rearrangement joins TRBV7-2 to TRBJ1-2; TRBD1 matches at 7 bases. This CDR3 has 13 amino acids. Germline V gives CDR1 SGHTA, CDR2 FQGNSA. V trimming: 5 bases; J trimming: 2 bases; junction bases outside the gene matches: 2. The CDR3 sequence is CASSMTGNYGYTF. The CDR3 nucleotides read TGTGCCAGCAGCATGACAGGGAACTATGGCTACACCTTC.